This TCR beta chain was captured in a study of T cell responses to AZD1222 COVID-19 vaccine. Overall study findings and caveats: Clonal diversity was possibly underestimated, and the donors were mostly white British, with more females. Reports say nearly half of spike-specific TCRs go after unmutated variant regions. Baseline antibody screening turned up just a handful of seropositive AZD1222 recipients. Repertoires were sampled only after the peak T cell response.

About this clone: Its antigen is as yet unknown.

This CDR3 spans 14 amino acids. Trimming pared 2 bases from V and 4 bases from J, leaving 11 bases between. CDR1 and CDR2 (germline): MGHRA, YSYEKL. Method: immunoSEQ multiplex PCR; TCRdb's copy keeps in-frame clones and lacks some. In the table there are 35,000 to 50,000 clones, about 82% of which are singletons. Sample: peripheral blood, taken 28 days after the second dose of the MenACWY control vaccine. The TCR comes from an adult who received the MenACWY meningococcal vaccine as a control. The chain carries TRBV4-1 and TRBJ1-1; the D is unclear. The CDR3 here is CASSQMQVGTEAFF. The DNA for the CDR3 is TGCGCCAGCAGCCAAATGCAGGTCGGCACTGAAGCTTTCTTT.